The 19 T cell receptor beta chains reported below all come from one sample, sequenced in a study of blood T cell repertoires in COVID-19. Clones were read by immunoSEQ multiplex PCR, and TCRdb kept only the in-frame ones, dropping some. The table lists more than 300,000 clones, roughly 89% of them singletons, with about 1.7% in the top ten. Source material: peripheral blood. These receptors were taken from a woman aged 25-40 years with COVID-19, enrolled during active disease.

This clone was seen a few times. Here the CDR3 DNA reads TGTGCCAGCAGCAATTTAGTGAGGGTGAACACTGAAGCTTTCTTT. Translated: CASSNLVRVNTEAFF. V is TRBV21-1 and J is TRBJ1-1. TRBV21-1 is a known pseudogene. CDR3 size: 15 residues.

The rearrangement uses TRBV5-4 and TRBJ2-2; D might be TRBD1 (5 bases). Trimming cost V 5 bases and J 8 bases, with 13 bases left between them. CDR1 and CDR2 from the germline V gene are SGHNT and YYREEE (reference sequence). This CDR3 is built from 13 residues. CDR3 sequence reads: CASSNARGGELFF. DNA for the CDR3: TGTGCCAGCAGTAACGCTAGGGGTGGGGAGCTGTTTTTT.

The V call is TRBV2, the J call TRBJ2-5; 12 positions agree with TRBD2. With 5 bases clipped from V and 7 bases from J, the junction kept 2 bases outside the gene matches. This CDR3 spans 13 amino acids. Germline V gene lookup returns CDR1 SNHLY and CDR2 FYNNEI. The DNA for the CDR3 is TGTGCCAGCAGTCGGACTAGCGGGATGACCCAGTACTTC. Amino acid sequence: CASSRTSGMTQYF.

The chain uses TRBV5-6 and TRBJ1-6, with no clear D. The CDR3 runs 14 residues. V shed 0 bases and J shed 6 bases, with 7 bases lying between them. The germline V gene has CDR1 SGHDT and CDR2 YYEEEE. This CDR3 is CASSLGGVNSPLHF. The CDR3 DNA sequence: TGTGCCAGCAGCTTGGGCGGGGTTAATTCACCCCTCCACTTT.

The rearrangement joins TRBV28 to TRBJ2-3, with D unresolved. CDR1 and CDR2 (germline): MDHEN, SYDVKM. The CDR3 sequence is 12 residues long. V was pared by 6 bases and J by 2 bases, with 6 bases between. The CDR3 DNA follows: TGTGCCAGCAGGCAGGACACAGATACGCAGTATTTT. This codes for CASRQDTDTQYF. Full variable domain (missing parts from reference TRBV28 and TRBJ2-3): DVKVTQSSRYLVKRTGEKVFLECVQDMDHENMFWYRQDPGLGLRLIYFSYDVKMKEKGDIPEGYSVSREKKERFSLILESASTNQTSMYLCASRQDTDTQYFGPGTRLTVL.

V and J are TRBV19 and TRBJ1-2, with 7 bases fitting TRBD1. Trimming cost V 1 base and J 4 bases; bases outside gene matches: 6. Germline V lookup: CDR1 LNHDA, CDR2 SQIVND (reference sequence). The CDR3 contains 15 residues. DNA for the CDR3: TGTGCCAGTAGTATAGTCAGGGGGGCCTTCTATGGCTACACCTTC. Its translation is CASSIVRGAFYGYTF.

This clone was seen only once. The chain joins TRBV7-9 to TRBJ1-2, with TRBD1 as a possible D gene (5 bases). Germline CDR1 is SEHNR and CDR2 is FQNEAQ (reference sequence). Trimming removed 5 bases at V and 5 bases at J, with 18 bases between. The CDR3 length is 15 residues. The chain's CDR3 is CASSPRDFLRYGYTF. DNA for the CDR3: TGTGCCAGCAGCCCCCGGGACTTCCTCCGGTATGGCTACACCTTC.

The chain carries TRBV2 and TRBJ2-1, with TRBD2 identical over 8 bases. Germline V gene lookup returns CDR1 SNHLY and CDR2 FYNNEI. This CDR3 has 11 residues. With 8 bases clipped from V and 9 bases from J, the junction kept 3 bases outside the gene matches. In DNA form, the CDR3 reads TGTGCCAGCGGGCGGGGGGCTGAGCAGTTCTTC. Its protein is CASGRGAEQFF.

The chain combines TRBV3-1 (or the pseudogene TRBV3-2) with TRBJ1-1; D is perhaps TRBD1 (6 bases). The V gene lost 1 base and the J gene lost 11 bases, with 20 bases spanning the gap. The CDR3 is made up of 15 amino acids. Germline V gene sequence: CDR1 LGHDT, CDR2 YNNKEL (reference sequence). The CDR3 nucleotides are TGTGCCAGCAGCCAAGGACTGGGGGCTACTCCAAGGGCTTTCTTT. Translation gives CASSQGLGATPRAFF.

The chain couples TRBV12-2 to TRBJ2-2; whether TRBD2, the table's D call, matches the DNA was not checked. TRBV12-2 is a pseudogene segment. This CDR3 is 15 amino acids long. The CDR3 DNA reads TGTGCAAGTCGCTTTGGGGGGGAAGGCACCGGGGAGCTGTTTTTT. Encoded protein: CASRFGGEGTGELFF.

V gene TRBV7-2 combines with J gene TRBJ1-2; D unresolved. The germline gives CDR1 SGHTA, CDR2 FQGNSA. Trimming took off 1 base at V and 7 bases at J, with 16 bases between the two ends. This CDR3 region has 15 residues. CDR3 DNA sequence: TGTGCCAGCAGCTTAGAACAGCTTTGGATGTCTGGCTACACCTTC. Its translation: CASSLEQLWMSGYTF.

This clone was seen once. V usage is TRBV15 and J usage is TRBJ1-5, with D unclear. The germline V gene encodes CDR1 LNHNV and CDR2 YYDKDF (reference sequence). V was shortened by 0 bases and J by 5 bases, with 5 bases between the two germline ends. CDR3 length: 13 residues. The CDR3 loop reads CATSRDKHQPQHF. The CDR3 DNA is TGTGCCACCAGCAGAGATAAGCATCAGCCCCAGCATTTT.

The CDR3 loop reads CASSPQSGQETQYF. CDR3 DNA: TGTGCCAGCTCACCACAAAGCGGACAAGAGACCCAGTACTTC. The chain joins TRBV18 to TRBJ2-5, with D possibly TRBD2 on 5 matching bases. The germline V gene has CDR1 KGHSH and CDR2 LQKENI. V was cut by 1 base and J by 2 bases, with 8 bases left in between. The CDR3 length is 14 residues.

The V gene is TRBV9, the J gene TRBJ2-1, with 8 bases identical to TRBD2. Germline V CDR1 and CDR2: SGDLS, YYNGEE. Trimming cost V 0 bases and J 2 bases; bases outside gene matches: 4. The CDR3 is 16 residues long. CDR3 loop: CASSVGVAGPYNEQFF. The CDR3 DNA reads as TGTGCCAGCAGCGTAGGCGTAGCGGGGCCCTACAATGAGCAGTTCTTC.

CDR3 bases: TGTGCCAGCAGCCAGCGGGCAGGGGGCAGTAATGTGGGAGGCTACACCTTC. Its protein is CASSQRAGGSNVGGYTF. V and J are TRBV14 and TRBJ1-2; 8 positions agree with TRBD1. V shed 3 bases and J 8 bases; nucleotides not matched to a gene: 17. This CDR3 is 17 amino acids long. Per the germline V gene, CDR1 is SGHDN and CDR2 is FVKESK.

This clone was recorded only once. This sequence joins TRBV7-9 and TRBJ2-7; 8 nucleotides agree with TRBD1. V lost 0 bases and J lost 5; bases outside the gene matches: 0. Germline V gene data show CDR1 as SEHNR and CDR2 as FQNEAQ (reference sequence). This CDR3 contains 13 residues. CDR3 region: CASSLATGDEQYF. Here the CDR3 DNA reads TGTGCCAGCAGCTTAGCGACAGGGGACGAGCAGTACTTC.

The DNA for the CDR3 is TGTGCCAGCAGCCAATCTACTTCAGGTCAACCACCCCTCCACTTT. This codes for CASSQSTSGQPPLHF. V and J are TRBV16 and TRBJ1-6; D is undetermined. Deletions cut 0 bases from V and 11 bases from J, with 14 bases between. CDR1 is KGHSY, CDR2 FQNENV, per germline. The CDR3 consists of 15 residues.

The chain links TRBV24-1 to TRBJ1-2, with 9 bases matching TRBD1. With V trimmed by 7 bases and J by 4 bases, 9 bases remained unmatched. CDR3 size: 15 residues. Germline CDR1 is KGHDR and CDR2 is SFDVKD. The CDR3 here is CATSSPRDRAYGYTF. The CDR3 nucleotides read TGTGCCACCAGCTCACCACGGGACAGGGCCTATGGCTACACCTTC.

This clone was recorded a few times. This CDR3 is also generated by other DNA sequences in the sample. The chain uses TRBV18 and TRBJ1-1; D ambiguous. There are 14 residues in the CDR3. Germline V gene sequence: CDR1 KGHSH, CDR2 LQKENI. Deletions cut 0 bases from V and 2 bases from J, with 7 bases between. The CDR3 loop reads CASSPPGRNTEAFF. CDR3 DNA sequence: TGTGCCAGCTCACCACCCGGGAGAAACACTGAAGCTTTCTTT.